Following are 21 T cell receptor beta chains from one sample sequenced in a study of T cell repertoires in cytomegalovirus infection. One entry per CDR3 protein, called by TCRdb with MiXCR from the reads. This sample has around 490,000 distinct CDR3 sequences, with more than 25% found just once. Sequenced material: PBMCs. These receptors originate from a human donor in good health (CMV status not recorded). Some clones in this sample may be carry-over from other donors' samples.

This clonotype occurred a few times. The rearrangement joins TRBV2 to TRBJ2-7; a weak D match, TRBD1 (6 bases). Germline assignment: CDR1 SNHLY and CDR2 FYNNEI. Trimming stripped 7 bases from V and 3 bases from J, with 19 bases between. The CDR3 covers 15 residues. The CDR3 bases are TGTGCCAGCAAACAGGGTAAGCTGGTAAGCTACGAGCAGTACGTC. Its protein product is CASKQGKLVSYEQYV.

The V call is TRBV6-5, the J call TRBJ1-2, with D unclear. Germline V CDR1 and CDR2: MNHEY, SVGAGI. The germline V and J ends were trimmed by 0 bases and 1 base, with 6 bases remaining between them. CDR3 length: 14 residues. CDR3 DNA: TGTGCCAGCAGTTACTCGTCGGATAACTATGGCTACACCTTC. Translated, it gives CASSYSSDNYGYTF.

This clonotype was found a few times. V gene TRBV5-4 combines with J gene TRBJ2-1, with TRBD2 identical over 9 bases. Germline CDR1 SGHNT, CDR2 YYREEE (reference sequence). The ends lost 3 bases at V and 7 bases at J; junction bases unmatched: 5. This CDR3 has 14 amino acids. CDR3: CASSSSGNSNEQFF. CDR3 sequence (DNA): TGTGCCAGCAGCTCTAGCGGGAATAGTAATGAGCAGTTCTTC.

This clonotype was detected a few times. V is TRBV5-6 and J is TRBJ1-2; unclear D gene. In germline, CDR1 is SGHDT, CDR2 YYEEEE. Deletions cut 0 bases from V and 8 bases from J, with 14 bases between. The CDR3 has 14 amino acids. The CDR3 loop reads CASSLVRSAVGYTF. The CDR3 DNA is TGTGCCAGCAGCTTGGTGAGGTCTGCGGTGGGCTACACCTTC.

The V and J genes are TRBV6-2 or TRBV6-3 and TRBJ2-1, with a weak D call TRBD2 (5 bases). The germline V gene has CDR1 MNHEY and CDR2 SVGEGT. The CDR3 is made up of 15 amino acids. Trimming cost V 4 bases and J 5 bases, with 15 bases left between them. The CDR3 loop reads CASSSLVGIDNEQFF. The CDR3 region has the DNA TGTGCCAGCAGTTCCCTTGTCGGGATAGACAATGAGCAGTTCTTC.

The chain links TRBV12-3 or TRBV12-4 to TRBJ1-1; TRBD1 might be the D (6 bases). The CDR3 is 15 amino acids. V was trimmed by 6 bases and J by 2 bases, leaving 16 bases between them. This CDR3 is CASRQPTGPNTEAFF. The CDR3 nucleotides are TGTGCCAGCAGACAACCCACAGGGCCTAACACTGAAGCTTTCTTT.

This clonotype was found a few times. This chain joins TRBV9 and TRBJ2-1; D is ambiguous. The V end was cut by 6 bases, the J end by 0 bases, with 10 bases between. The CDR3 spans 14 residues. The germline CDR1 and CDR2 sequences are SGDLS and YYNGEE. The CDR3 spells CASTKGFSYNEQFF. Here the CDR3 DNA reads TGTGCCAGCACAAAGGGATTCTCCTACAATGAGCAGTTCTTC.

This clonotype was detected only once. This chain joins TRBV20-1 and TRBJ2-7, with 8 bases matching TRBD1. This CDR3 spans 14 amino acids. V lost 5 bases, J lost 4 bases, and 10 bases stayed unmatched. Per the germline V gene, CDR1 is DFQATT and CDR2 is SNEGSKA (reference sequence). The CDR3 reads CSAHDRGSDYEQYF. In DNA form, the CDR3 reads TGCAGTGCTCATGACAGGGGATCCGATTACGAGCAGTACTTC.

This clonotype has ten or more counts. The J gene is TRBJ1-1, the V gene TRBV7-2; no reliable D call. CDR1 and CDR2 (germline): SGHTA, FQGNSA. V lost 5 bases to trimming and J lost 7 bases, with 14 bases between them. CDR3 size: 13 residues. For the CDR3, the DNA is TGTGCCAGCAGCCCCTCTAGGGCGGGTGAAGCTTTCTTT. It yields the protein CASSPSRAGEAFF.

There are a few counts of this clonotype. The V gene is TRBV6-1, the J gene TRBJ2-3, with 8 nucleotides matching TRBD2. Trimming took 3 bases from V and 4 from J; bases not matched to a gene: 3. The CDR3 covers 14 residues. Germline lookup yields CDR1 MNHNS and CDR2 SASEGT. CDR3 nucleotides: TGTGCCAGCAGTGAGTCGGGGGGGCCAGATACGCAGTATTTT. It translates to CASSESGGPDTQYF.

The genes are TRBV11-2 and TRBJ2-2; D not resolved. The CDR3 has 14 amino acids. Between the trimmed V and J ends, which lost 4 bases and 5 bases, there was a span of 11 bases. CDR1 SGHAT and CDR2 FQNNGV come from the germline V gene. CDR3: CASSSGVRTGELFF. The DNA of the CDR3 is TGTGCCAGCAGCTCGGGCGTGCGGACCGGGGAGCTGTTTTTT.

The CDR3 spells CASSWAGGELFF. CDR3 nucleotides: TGTGCCAGCAGTTGGGCGGGCGGGGAGCTGTTTTTT. J is TRBJ2-2 and V is TRBV27, with a tentative D call TRBD2 (5 bases). CDR1 and CDR2 from the germline V gene are MNHEY and SMNVEV (reference sequence). The CDR3 is 12 residues long. With 4 bases removed from V and 7 bases from J, the gap between germline ends came to 7 bases.

The table lists this clonotype with many counts. The CDR3 is CASSPTWGNTIYF. CDR3 coding DNA: TGTGCCAGCAGCCCTACATGGGGAAACACCATATATTTT. The chain carries TRBV7-2 and TRBJ1-3, with D unclear. The CDR3 covers 13 residues. Germline V gene lookup returns CDR1 SGHTA and CDR2 FQGNSA. V dropped 5 bases and J dropped 4 bases, with 9 bases sitting between them.

The chain joins TRBV19 to TRBJ2-1; 10 nucleotides align to TRBD2. The CDR3 spans 14 residues. CDR1 is LNHDA and CDR2 is SQIVND in the germline V gene (reference sequence). V shed 8 bases, J shed 4 bases, and the junction held 5 bases outside the gene matches. In DNA form, the CDR3 reads TGTGCCAGTTCCCATAGCGGGGGGTACAATGAGCAGTTCTTC. This encodes CASSHSGGYNEQFF.

This clonotype was seen repeatedly, ten times or more. The chain uses TRBV7-2 and TRBJ1-2; D is perhaps TRBD1 (5 bases). The V gene's germline CDR1 is SGHTA and CDR2 FQGNSA. The V end lost 8 bases, the J end lost 4 bases, and 17 bases lay between the germline ends. The CDR3 length is 14 residues. CDR3 residues: CASGVNRGSYGYTF. For the CDR3, the DNA is TGTGCCAGCGGCGTCAATCGGGGGTCCTATGGCTACACCTTC.

The chain links TRBV12-5 to TRBJ2-1; maybe TRBD2 (5 bases). The germline CDR1 and CDR2 sequences are LGHNT and FRNRAP. The CDR3 runs 11 residues. Trimming left V 7 bases short and J 9 bases short, with 10 bases between. CDR3 nucleotides: TGTGCTAGTGCTACTGGGAGTGAGCAGTTCTTC. It codes for CASATGSEQFF.

Turning to this clonotype: At one boundary the junction diverges from the germline segment, which might be a read error. V and J are TRBV7-2 and TRBJ2-1; D call uncertain. Looked up from germline, CDR1 is SGHTA and CDR2 is FQGNSA. The CDR3 extends over 13 amino acids. CDR3 bases: TGTGCCGGCAGCTCCGAAATTTACAATGAGCAGTTCTTC. Translating gives CAGSSEIYNEQFF. Supplemented by reference TRBV7-2 and TRBJ2-1, the full variable domain reads GAGVSQSPSNKVTEKGKDVELRCDPISGHTALYWYRQSLGQGLEFLIYFQGNSAPDKSGLPSDRFSAERTGGSVSTLTIQRTQQEDSAVYLCAGSSEIYNEQFFGPGTRLTVL.

This clonotype appeared many times. This chain joins TRBV7-2 and TRBJ2-1; TRBD2 matches at 14 bases. Germline V gene data show CDR1 as SGHTA and CDR2 as FQGNSA. Germline trimming cut 5 bases from V and 15 bases from J; bases unmatched to any gene: 18. The length of the CDR3 is 17 residues. This CDR3 is CASSQLTSGRAEVGRFF. In DNA, the CDR3 is TGTGCCAGCAGCCAACTGACTAGCGGGAGGGCGGAAGTTGGTCGGTTCTTC.

The DNA for the CDR3 is TGTGCCAGCAGCAGAGTCAGGGGTGGGGGTACTGAAGCTTTCTTT. It yields the protein CASSRVRGGGTEAFF. This sequence joins TRBV7-9 and TRBJ1-1, with a weak D call TRBD1 (6 bases). Germline lookup yields CDR1 SEHNR and CDR2 FQNEAQ (reference sequence). The CDR3 is 15 residues long. Deletions cut 5 bases from V and 5 bases from J, with 18 bases between.

This clonotype was observed a few times. The V and J genes are TRBV2 and TRBJ2-3, with 8 bases that match TRBD2. Looked up from germline, CDR1 is SNHLY and CDR2 is FYNNEI. V lost 2 bases, J lost 4 bases, and 14 bases stayed unmatched. This CDR3 region has 18 residues. The CDR3 loop reads CASSENPGRAGRADTQYF. The CDR3 DNA follows: TGTGCCAGCAGTGAAAACCCCGGGAGGGCCGGACGGGCAGATACGCAGTATTTT. Filled out from reference TRBV2 and TRBJ2-3, the complete variable domain reads EPEVTQTPSHQVTQMGQEVILRCVPISNHLYFYWYRQILGQKVEFLVSFYNNEISEKSEIFDDQFSVERPDGSNFTLKIRSTKLEDSAMYFCASSENPGRAGRADTQYFGPGTRLTVL.

Here the CDR3 DNA reads TGTGCCAGCAGCGTAGAAGGAGGGAGTTACAATGAGCAGTTCTTC. Protein product: CASSVEGGSYNEQFF. V usage is TRBV9 and J usage is TRBJ2-1, with TRBD2 as a possible D gene (6 bases). CDR1 SGDLS and CDR2 YYNGEE come from the germline V gene. The CDR3 extends over 15 amino acids. V lost 0 bases to trimming and J lost 4 bases, with 11 bases between them.